This T cell receptor (beta chain) was recorded in a study of T cell repertoires and Cas9 in healthy adults. Across the whole study: SpCas9-reactive CD4 and CD8 T cells were characterized for potency, cytotoxicity and lineage.

As to this clone: Its antigen is not identified.

Repertoires were generated with immunoSEQ multiplex PCR, while TCRdb's copy carries only in-frame clones and drops some. The data show about 14,000 clones, approximately 89% seen once. Whole-study findings and limits: Reportedly, SpCas9-reactive effector T cell proliferation and function were mitigated by SpCas9-reactive Tregs in vitro.

The V end was cut by 0 bases, the J end by 4 bases, with 10 bases between. This CDR3 is built from 16 residues. Germline V gene data show CDR1 as MGHRA and CDR2 as YSYEKL. The TCR was taken from a human donor in good health. The rearrangement joins TRBV4-1 to TRBJ2-6; D gene uncertain. Material: Tregs (CD4+, CD25+, CD127-, CD137-, CD154-) from PBMCs; culture status not recorded. CDR3: CASSQDRFAGANVLTF. The CDR3 DNA reads as TGCGCCAGCAGCCAAGACAGGTTCGCCGGGGCCAACGTCCTGACTTTC.